A selection of T cell receptor beta chains follows, all from one sample in a study of T cell responses to AZD1222 COVID-19 vaccine. The method was immunoSEQ multiplex PCR; TCRdb's version includes in-frame clones alone and lacks a portion of them. This table has around 260,000 clones, just over 90% appearing once. Source: peripheral blood, taken on day 0 of AZD1222 vaccination. Source of these receptors: an adult in good health. The CDR3 runs from the conserved cysteine through the conserved F or W. The D gene is left open where the match is weak. The size entry is marked missing in some rows and otherwise reads once, few, many or a size class.

size,J,D,length,V,DNA,CDR3
once,TRBJ1-4,.,13,TRBV3-1/TRBV3-2,TGTGCCAGCAGCCAAGCTGGGGCTGGAAAACTGTTTTTT,CASSQAGAGKLFF
once,TRBJ1-2,TRBD1,14,TRBV5-1,TGCGCCAGCAGCTTGGACAGGGGAGCGAATGGCTACACCTTC,CASSLDRGANGYTF
.,TRBJ1-2,.,14,TRBV6-2/TRBV6-3,TGTGCCAGCAGTTACTCGGGCCCCGCGGTGGGCTACACCTTC,CASSYSGPAVGYTF
.,TRBJ2-1,.,15,TRBV9,TGTGCCAGCAGCGTAGGTTGGGGCTCCTACAATGAGCAGTTCTTC,CASSVGWGSYNEQFF
.,TRBJ2-7,TRBD2,15,TRBV2,TGTGCCAGCAGTGGGTTTGGACTAGACTATCTCGAGCAGTACTTC,CASSGFGLDYLEQYF
.,TRBJ2-1,TRBD1,16,TRBV28,TGTGCCAGCAGTTCCCTGGGGACAGGGTTTTACAATGAGCAGTTCTTC,CASSSLGTGFYNEQFF
once,TRBJ2-2,.,17,TRBV5-3,TGTGCCAGAAGCCGCCCAGCAACACCTTCGAACACCGGGGAGCTGTTTTTT,CARSRPATPSNTGELFF
.,TRBJ2-5,TRBD1,15,TRBV11-2,TGTGCCAGCAGCTCTCAGGGGGCACACCAAGAGACCCAGTACTTC,CASSSQGAHQETQYF
.,TRBJ1-2,.,14,TRBV6-1,TGTGCCAGCAGTGAGTTACAGGGCAACTATGGCTACACCTTC,CASSELQGNYGYTF
.,TRBJ2-1,TRBD2,15,TRBV4-1,TGCGCCAGCAGCCAAGCACTCCTAGCGGGGAATGAGCAGTTCTTC,CASSQALLAGNEQFF
once,TRBJ1-1,.,12,TRBV11-1,TGTGCCAGCAGCGCCGCGGCGCCGAGAGCTTTCTTT,CASSAAAPRAFF
.,TRBJ2-1,TRBD2,14,TRBV2,TGTGCCAGCAGGTCGGGGGGGGCCAGGAATGAGCAGTTCTTC,CASRSGGARNEQFF
.,TRBJ2-7,.,17,TRBV7-9,TGTGCCAGCAGCTTAGCCCTAGGGCGAACGAGCTCCTACGAGCAGTACTTC,CASSLALGRTSSYEQYF
.,TRBJ1-1,.,15,TRBV6-2/TRBV6-3,TGTGCCAGCAGTTTCACAGGGCCAGGGGACACTGAAGCTTTCTTT,CASSFTGPGDTEAFF
.,TRBJ1-3,.,13,TRBV12-3/TRBV12-4,TGTGCCAGCAGTTACGACTCTGGAAACACCATATATTTT,CASSYDSGNTIYF
.,TRBJ2-7,.,11,TRBV19,TGTGCCTCAGGTTGGGGACACGAGCAGTACTTC,CASGWGHEQYF
.,TRBJ1-3,TRBD1,14,TRBV5-8,TGTGCCAGCAGACAAGGGGGCACTGGAAACACCATATATTTT,CASRQGGTGNTIYF
.,TRBJ2-1,.,16,TRBV10-1,TGCGCCAGCAGTGAAAAACAGGGAACTACATACAATGAGCAGTTCTTC,CASSEKQGTTYNEQFF
.,TRBJ2-7,.,15,TRBV2,TGTGCCAGCAGCCCATTGACAGGGAGGTATAACGAGCAGTACTTC,CASSPLTGRYNEQYF
.,TRBJ1-3,.,17,TRBV3-1/TRBV3-2,TGTGCCAGCAGCCAGAGGTCCGTTGTCCTGGGGGGAAACACCATATATTTT,CASSQRSVVLGGNTIYF
.,TRBJ1-6,.,14,TRBV5-1,TGCGCCAGCAGCTTGGGGACAGTTAGTTCACCCCTCCACTTT,CASSLGTVSSPLHF
.,TRBJ2-5,TRBD2,16,TRBV7-2,TGTGCCAGCACCCGGGGACTAGCGGGAGGAGGGGGGACCCAGTACTTC,CASTRGLAGGGGTQYF
.,TRBJ1-5,.,14,TRBV20-1,TGCAGTGCTAGTGGCGACGGGGGGAATCAGCCCCAGCATTTT,CSASGDGGNQPQHF
once,TRBJ2-1,TRBD2,17,TRBV11-3,TGTGCCAGCAGCCGCCAGGCGGGACTAGCGGGGTCCAATGAGCAGTTCTTC,CASSRQAGLAGSNEQFF
.,TRBJ2-2,.,15,TRBV28,TGTGCCAGCAGTTTTGTGACAGCGAACACCGGGGAGCTGTTTTTT,CASSFVTANTGELFF
.,TRBJ1-2,.,15,TRBV13,TGTGCCAGCAGCTCCCGGGGAGGGAACGTCTATGGCTACACCTTC,CASSSRGGNVYGYTF
.,TRBJ1-1,TRBD1,14,TRBV7-8,TGTGCCAGCAGCCCCCGGACAGGAGCAACTGAAGCTTTCTTT,CASSPRTGATEAFF
.,TRBJ2-3,.,13,TRBV7-9,TGTGCCAGCAGTTTCACCGGGACAGATACGCAGTATTTT,CASSFTGTDTQYF
.,TRBJ2-1,TRBD2,15,TRBV2,TGTGCCAGCAGTTCCGGGACTAGCGGGAGGAAGGAGCAGTTCTTC,CASSSGTSGRKEQFF
.,TRBJ1-2,.,14,TRBV28,TGTGCCAGCAGCCAGAGGAGCTCGGTCTATGGCTACACCTTC,CASSQRSSVYGYTF
.,TRBJ2-1,TRBD1,11,TRBV20-1,TGCAGTGCTCTCACCTTGACAGGGGGGTTCTTC,CSALTLTGGFF
.,TRBJ2-7,TRBD1,15,TRBV6-5,TGTGCCAGCAGCCCCGGGACAGCTTATTCCGGCGAGCAGTACTTC,CASSPGTAYSGEQYF